The rows below give T cell receptor beta chains drawn from one sample of a study of prognosis after radiotherapy for stage I lung cancer. TCRdb re-derived calls from the multiplex PCR reads in MiXCR, one entry per CDR3 protein. There are fewer than 40,000 distinct CDR3 sequences in the sample; approximately 29% occur only once, and around 29% lies in the top ten. Sequencing used PBMCs, obtained before or after stereotactic body radiation therapy (not recorded which). Source of these receptors: a donor aged 50 or older with non-small cell lung cancer. Each CDR3 is given with its conserved first and last residue. A D gene is named only where the DNA matches it firmly.

TRBV7-9 | TRBD1 | CANSSPGQGVGGGYTF
TRBV6-1 | NA | CASSPVLGVRSNYGYTF
TRBV6-2/TRBV6-3 | TRBD2 | CARMGLNLAGIRDEQFF
TRBV20-1 | NA | CSAGEGKGPNTEAFF
TRBV28 | TRBD1 | CASSEGTGDTEAFF
TRBV6-1 | NA | CVSRQVTNIGELFF
TRBV7-6 | NA | CASSLAFSSVGTDTQYF
TRBV28 | NA | CASSLGEDIRVAWLSNQPQHF
TRBV5-1 | TRBD2 | CASSWRGAREDTQYF
TRBV7-2 | NA | CASSPTRGSNEQFF
TRBV28 | TRBD1 | CASMMGQNYCYTF
TRBV4-3 | NA | CASSRGIAISSYEQYF
TRBV6-1 | NA | CASTKGAGPYEQYF
TRBV20-1 | NA | CSARAGGSSYNDQFF
TRBV10-3 | NA | CAISGERYTNTGELFF
TRBV19 | NA | CASSMGTAGNTIYF
TRBV30 | NA | CAWSARGRGNTIYF
TRBV20-1 | NA | CSQSSRSRQETQYF
TRBV7-2 | NA | CASSPRQGNQPQHF
TRBV5-1 | TRBD2 | CASSPDGLAGSGELFF
TRBV5-1 | NA | CASGDGWGSSPLHF
TRBV2 | NA | CASGPVSTDTQYF
TRBV15 | NA | CATSRVAAVAGNTIYF
TRBV6-5 | NA | CSSSYTGSANSPLHF
TRBV2 | NA | CASSVTGYGYTF
TRBV28 | NA | CASSPQGTTNEKLFF
TRBV28 | NA | CASSERGNYGYTF
TRBV6-1 | TRBD1 | CASSEYRGTAGELFF
TRBV20-1 | NA | CSARDGLRGDGYTF
TRBV20-1 | NA | CSSGEAFF
TRBV6-2/TRBV6-3 | TRBD1 | CAGSVGQGHYGYTF
TRBV6-1 | TRBD1 | CASSSDRPQLAKNIQYF
TRBV30 | TRBD2 | CAWDGREDTGELFF
TRBV7-2 | TRBD1 | CASSWDRAVTEAFF
TRBV6-1 | TRBD1 | CASTPRQGKAQPQHF
TRBV20-1 | NA | CSATAAGLPGRNSPLHF
TRBV7-6 | NA | CASSQLGTTDTQYF
TRBV6-4 | NA | CASSTQGLNYGYTF
TRBV7-9 | NA | CASSLGVPDQPQHF
TRBV5-1 | NA | CASSPSGPRTDTQYF
TRBV5-1 | NA | CASREGATNTGELFF
TRBV5-1 | TRBD2 | CASSGGTSGGAGDTQYF
TRBV7-9 | TRBD1 | CASSLGWTGSNQPQHF
TRBV4-3 | TRBD1 | CASSYVRDSYEQYF
TRBV7-2 | NA | CASSSEPARGSRNEQFF
TRBV19 | NA | CASKKQGKAFF
TRBV5-4 | TRBD1 | CASSTALDRANGEAFF
TRBV5-4 | NA | CASSSSETQYF
TRBV5-4 | TRBD2 | CASSLATSGGSNEQYF
TRBV12-5 | TRBD2 | CASGHSGGTDTQYF
TRBV6-2/TRBV6-3 | TRBD1 | CASSYSLGTGDSYSNQPQHF
TRBV5-5 | TRBD1 | CASSWDRVNSPLHF